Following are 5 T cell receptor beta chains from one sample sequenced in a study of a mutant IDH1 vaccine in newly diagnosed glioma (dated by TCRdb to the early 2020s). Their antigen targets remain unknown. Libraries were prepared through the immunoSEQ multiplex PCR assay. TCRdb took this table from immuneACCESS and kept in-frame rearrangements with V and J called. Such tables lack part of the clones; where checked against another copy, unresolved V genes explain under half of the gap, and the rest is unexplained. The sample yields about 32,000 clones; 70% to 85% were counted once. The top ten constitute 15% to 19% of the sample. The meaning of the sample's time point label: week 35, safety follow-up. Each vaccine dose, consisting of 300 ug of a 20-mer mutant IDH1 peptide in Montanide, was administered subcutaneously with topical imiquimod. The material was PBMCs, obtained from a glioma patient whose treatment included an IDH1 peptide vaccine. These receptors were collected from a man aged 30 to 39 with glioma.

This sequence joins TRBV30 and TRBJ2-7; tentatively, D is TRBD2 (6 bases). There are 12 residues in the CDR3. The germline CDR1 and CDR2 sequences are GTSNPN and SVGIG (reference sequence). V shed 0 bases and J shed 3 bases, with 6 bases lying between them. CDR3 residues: CAWSVEGYEQYF. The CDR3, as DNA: TGTGCCTGGAGTGTGGAGGGCTACGAGCAGTACTTC. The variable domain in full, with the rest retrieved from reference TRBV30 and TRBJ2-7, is SQTIHQWPATLVQPVGSPLSLECTVEGTSNPNLYWYRQAAGRGLQLLFYSVGIGQISSEVPQNLSASRPQDRQFILSSKKLLLSDSGFYLCAWSVEGYEQYFGPGTRLTVT.

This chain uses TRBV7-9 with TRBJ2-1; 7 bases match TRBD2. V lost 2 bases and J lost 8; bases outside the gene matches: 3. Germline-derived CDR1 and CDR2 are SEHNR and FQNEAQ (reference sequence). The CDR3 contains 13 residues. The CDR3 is CASSLLGGDEQFF. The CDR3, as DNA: TGTGCCAGCAGCTTATTGGGAGGGGATGAGCAGTTCTTC.

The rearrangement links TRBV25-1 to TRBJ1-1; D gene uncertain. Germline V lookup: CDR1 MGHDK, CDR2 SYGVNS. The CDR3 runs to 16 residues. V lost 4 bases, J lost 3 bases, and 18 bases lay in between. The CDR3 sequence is CASSGPRAVWDTEAFF. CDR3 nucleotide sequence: TGTGCCAGCAGTGGGCCAAGGGCAGTGTGGGACACTGAAGCTTTCTTT.

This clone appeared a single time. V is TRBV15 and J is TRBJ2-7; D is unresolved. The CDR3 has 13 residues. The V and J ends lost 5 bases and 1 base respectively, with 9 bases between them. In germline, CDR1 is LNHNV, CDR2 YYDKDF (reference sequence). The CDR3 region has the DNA TGTGCCACCAGCGCACGCACATCCTACGAGCAGTACTTC. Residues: CATSARTSYEQYF.

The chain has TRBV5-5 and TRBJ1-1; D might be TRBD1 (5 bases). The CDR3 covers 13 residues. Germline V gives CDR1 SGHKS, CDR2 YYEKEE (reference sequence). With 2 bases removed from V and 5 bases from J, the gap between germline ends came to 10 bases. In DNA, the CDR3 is TGTGCCAGCAGCTTCAGCTGGGGGACTGAAGCTTTCTTT. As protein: CASSFSWGTEAFF.